The rows below give T cell receptor beta chains drawn from one sample of a study of tumor-infiltrating lymphocytes in localized non-small cell lung cancer. Libraries were prepared by immunoSEQ multiplex PCR; TCRdb keeps only in-frame clonotypes and omits some of them. The sample lists roughly 16,000 clones; around 72% were seen once. The sequenced sample was lung tumor tissue. These receptors originate from a human donor with non-small cell lung cancer. Each CDR3 is given with its conserved first and last residue. A D gene is named only where the DNA matches it firmly. Clone size appears in some rows only: once, few, many, or a class for an expanded clone.

j_gene: TRBJ1-2
abundance: .
v_gene: TRBV7-2
d_gene: .
CDR3aa: CASSPADRYYGYTF
CDR3nt: TGTGCCAGCAGCCCAGCCGACAGGTACTATGGCTACACCTTC

j_gene: TRBJ1-5
abundance: .
v_gene: TRBV7-9
d_gene: .
CDR3aa: CASSSEGALQPQHF
CDR3nt: TGTGCCAGCAGCTCAGAAGGGGCATTACAGCCCCAGCATTTT

j_gene: TRBJ2-1
abundance: .
v_gene: TRBV9
d_gene: .
CDR3aa: CASSAGGTQSSEEQFF
CDR3nt: TGTGCCAGCAGCGCCGGAGGGACACAGTCTAGCGAAGAGCAGTTCTTC

j_gene: TRBJ1-2
abundance: .
v_gene: TRBV7-9
d_gene: .
CDR3aa: CASSLTRETGYGYTF
CDR3nt: TGTGCCAGCAGCTTAACCCGGGAAACAGGATATGGCTACACCTTC

j_gene: TRBJ1-2
abundance: once
v_gene: TRBV5-6
d_gene: .
CDR3aa: CASSLRRAGIYGYTF
CDR3nt: TGTGCCAGCAGCTTAAGGAGAGCGGGAATCTATGGCTACACCTTC

j_gene: TRBJ1-5
abundance: few
v_gene: TRBV6-6
d_gene: TRBD1
CDR3aa: CASSRDRTSNQPQHF
CDR3nt: TGTGCCAGCAGCCGGGACAGGACTAGCAATCAGCCCCAGCATTTT

j_gene: TRBJ2-2
abundance: .
v_gene: TRBV18
d_gene: .
CDR3aa: CASSPAAGRGNTGELFF
CDR3nt: TGTGCCAGCTCACCGGCGGCGGGTAGGGGTAACACCGGGGAGCTGTTTTTT

j_gene: TRBJ2-2
abundance: .
v_gene: TRBV28
d_gene: .
CDR3aa: CASRTLGGVDTGELFF
CDR3nt: TGTGCCAGCAGAACCTTGGGCGGAGTAGACACCGGGGAGCTGTTTTTT

j_gene: TRBJ2-1
abundance: .
v_gene: TRBV29-1
d_gene: .
CDR3aa: CSVNGSPNNEQFF
CDR3nt: TGCAGCGTTAACGGGAGTCCTAACAATGAGCAGTTCTTC

j_gene: TRBJ1-2
abundance: few
v_gene: TRBV7-9
d_gene: .
CDR3aa: CASSLFSGYTF
CDR3nt: TGTGCCAGCAGCTTGTTTTCCGGCTACACCTTC

j_gene: TRBJ1-4
abundance: .
v_gene: TRBV4-3
d_gene: .
CDR3aa: CASSQEGVRRKLFF
CDR3nt: TGCGCCAGCAGCCAAGAAGGGGTGAGGAGAAAACTGTTTTTT

j_gene: TRBJ1-1
abundance: .
v_gene: TRBV5-6
d_gene: TRBD1
CDR3aa: CASSPGTGSLNTEAFF
CDR3nt: TGTGCCAGCAGCCCAGGGACAGGTTCGTTGAACACTGAAGCTTTCTTT

j_gene: TRBJ2-1
abundance: .
v_gene: TRBV27
d_gene: .
CDR3aa: CASSFILAPVDEQFF
CDR3nt: TGTGCCAGCAGTTTCATACTAGCTCCGGTGGATGAGCAGTTCTTC

j_gene: TRBJ1-1
abundance: .
v_gene: TRBV7-9
d_gene: TRBD1
CDR3aa: CASSLALEGAGTEAFF
CDR3nt: TGTGCCAGCAGCTTAGCGCTGGAGGGGGCTGGCACTGAAGCTTTCTTT

j_gene: TRBJ1-6
abundance: .
v_gene: TRBV21-1
d_gene: .
CDR3aa: CASSETGVRPLHF
CDR3nt: TGTGCCAGCAGTGAGACAGGGGTTCGCCCCCTCCACTTT

j_gene: TRBJ2-6
abundance: .
v_gene: TRBV19
d_gene: .
CDR3aa: CASSISRGRGPGANVLTF
CDR3nt: TGTGCCAGTAGTATCTCTCGGGGTCGAGGTCCTGGGGCCAACGTCCTGACTTTC

j_gene: TRBJ1-6
abundance: .
v_gene: TRBV4-1
d_gene: TRBD1
CDR3aa: CASSQDPLTGGSYNSPLHF
CDR3nt: TGCGCCAGCAGCCAAGACCCTCTGACAGGGGGCTCCTATAATTCACCCCTCCACTTT

j_gene: TRBJ1-3
abundance: .
v_gene: TRBV30
d_gene: .
CDR3aa: CAWSLSGNTIYF
CDR3nt: TGTGCCTGGAGCCTCTCTGGAAACACCATATATTTT

j_gene: TRBJ2-3
abundance: .
v_gene: TRBV9
d_gene: TRBD1
CDR3aa: CASSVVGQADTQYF
CDR3nt: TGTGCCAGCAGCGTAGTCGGACAGGCAGATACGCAGTATTTT

j_gene: TRBJ1-1
abundance: .
v_gene: TRBV19
d_gene: .
CDR3aa: CASSQRGNTEAFF
CDR3nt: TGTGCCAGTAGTCAACGGGGAAACACTGAAGCTTTCTTT

j_gene: TRBJ2-1
abundance: .
v_gene: TRBV5-1
d_gene: TRBD2
CDR3aa: CASKGLVGRQEQFF
CDR3nt: TGCGCCAGCAAAGGACTAGTGGGCCGGCAGGAGCAGTTCTTC

j_gene: TRBJ2-5
abundance: .
v_gene: TRBV5-8
d_gene: TRBD1
CDR3aa: CASSLGQGKQETQYF
CDR3nt: TGTGCCAGCAGCTTGGGACAGGGGAAACAAGAGACCCAGTACTTC

j_gene: TRBJ2-7
abundance: .
v_gene: TRBV4-3
d_gene: TRBD2
CDR3aa: CASSQEWQRGAGEQYF
CDR3nt: TGCGCCAGCAGCCAAGAGTGGCAGCGGGGGGCCGGGGAGCAGTACTTC

j_gene: TRBJ2-7
abundance: .
v_gene: TRBV4-1
d_gene: .
CDR3aa: CASSQTATYEQYF
CDR3nt: TGCGCCAGCAGCCAGACGGCTACCTACGAGCAGTACTTC

j_gene: TRBJ2-4
abundance: .
v_gene: TRBV30
d_gene: TRBD2
CDR3aa: CAWSTRGVVNIQYF
CDR3nt: TGTGCCTGGAGTACCCGGGGGGTAGTAAACATTCAGTACTTC

j_gene: TRBJ2-1
abundance: once
v_gene: TRBV2
d_gene: .
CDR3aa: CASSATISAYNEQFF
CDR3nt: TGTGCCAGCTCGGCGACTATCTCAGCCTACAATGAGCAGTTCTTC

j_gene: TRBJ2-3
abundance: .
v_gene: TRBV7-3
d_gene: TRBD2
CDR3aa: CASSFGGAVTDTQYF
CDR3nt: TGTGCCAGCAGCTTCGGGGGGGCCGTCACAGATACGCAGTATTTT

j_gene: TRBJ2-6
abundance: .
v_gene: TRBV4-3
d_gene: TRBD1
CDR3aa: CASSQTGGSGANVLTF
CDR3nt: TGCGCCAGCAGCCAGACAGGGGGTTCGGGGGCCAACGTCCTGACTTTC

j_gene: TRBJ2-7
abundance: .
v_gene: TRBV6-5
d_gene: .
CDR3aa: CASSYDVGGGSYEQYF
CDR3nt: TGTGCCAGCAGTTACGATGTGGGGGGCGGCTCCTACGAGCAGTACTTC

j_gene: TRBJ1-2
abundance: .
v_gene: TRBV19
d_gene: .
CDR3aa: CASSIDLEDGYTF
CDR3nt: TGTGCCAGTAGTATAGATTTGGAGGACGGCTACACCTTC

j_gene: TRBJ2-1
abundance: .
v_gene: TRBV5-4
d_gene: TRBD2
CDR3aa: CASAGGNEQFF
CDR3nt: TGTGCCAGCGCGGGAGGAAATGAGCAGTTCTTC

j_gene: TRBJ2-7
abundance: .
v_gene: TRBV6-6
d_gene: TRBD2
CDR3aa: CASSTAGGHYEQYF
CDR3nt: TGTGCCAGCAGTACAGCGGGGGGCCACTACGAGCAGTACTTC

j_gene: TRBJ1-2
abundance: .
v_gene: TRBV4-1
d_gene: .
CDR3aa: CASSQVGGRVPHYGYTF
CDR3nt: TGCGCCAGCAGCCAAGTAGGGGGGAGGGTCCCCCACTATGGCTACACCTTC

j_gene: TRBJ2-1
abundance: .
v_gene: TRBV7-2
d_gene: TRBD2
CDR3aa: CASSPGLAGGWEQFF
CDR3nt: TGTGCCAGCAGCCCCGGACTAGCGGGGGGATGGGAGCAGTTCTTC

j_gene: TRBJ2-3
abundance: .
v_gene: TRBV9
d_gene: TRBD2
CDR3aa: CASSVDSRRGADTQYF
CDR3nt: TGTGCCAGCAGCGTAGATTCCCGCCGGGGGGCAGATACGCAGTATTTT

j_gene: TRBJ1-2
abundance: .
v_gene: TRBV7-2
d_gene: .
CDR3aa: CASSYRDGWHYGYTF
CDR3nt: TGTGCCAGCAGCTACAGGGATGGTTGGCACTATGGCTACACCTTC

j_gene: TRBJ2-2
abundance: .
v_gene: TRBV5-1
d_gene: .
CDR3aa: CASSLEDSAGELFF
CDR3nt: TGCGCCAGCAGCTTGGAGGACAGCGCCGGGGAGCTGTTTTTT

j_gene: TRBJ1-2
abundance: medium-sized
v_gene: TRBV28
d_gene: .
CDR3aa: CASSADGIYGYTF
CDR3nt: TGTGCCAGCAGCGCCGACGGAATCTATGGCTACACCTTC

j_gene: TRBJ1-1
abundance: few
v_gene: TRBV28
d_gene: TRBD1
CDR3aa: CASSRGDRGTEAFF
CDR3nt: TGTGCCAGCAGCCGCGGGGACAGGGGCACTGAAGCTTTCTTT

j_gene: TRBJ1-5
abundance: .
v_gene: TRBV28
d_gene: .
CDR3aa: CASSGVLTGNQPQHF
CDR3nt: TGTGCCAGCAGTGGAGTCCTCACCGGCAATCAGCCCCAGCATTTT

j_gene: TRBJ1-2
abundance: .
v_gene: TRBV5-1
d_gene: .
CDR3aa: CASGTDSRDYYGYTF
CDR3nt: TGCGCCAGCGGAACGGACAGCCGGGATTACTATGGCTACACCTTC

j_gene: TRBJ2-1
abundance: .
v_gene: TRBV11-1
d_gene: TRBD2
CDR3aa: CASSSASGSSYNEQFF
CDR3nt: TGTGCCAGCAGCTCCGCTAGCGGGAGCTCCTACAATGAGCAGTTCTTC

j_gene: TRBJ1-5
abundance: .
v_gene: TRBV6-5
d_gene: TRBD1
CDR3aa: CASGDRGNQPQHF
CDR3nt: TGTGCCAGCGGGGACAGGGGCAATCAGCCCCAGCATTTT

j_gene: TRBJ1-2
abundance: .
v_gene: TRBV9
d_gene: .
CDR3aa: CASSVDGVGYTF
CDR3nt: TGTGCCAGCAGCGTAGATGGGGTCGGCTACACCTTC

j_gene: TRBJ2-3
abundance: .
v_gene: TRBV19
d_gene: TRBD2
CDR3aa: CASSPARVAGADTQYF
CDR3nt: TGTGCCAGTAGTCCCGCGAGGGTAGCGGGGGCAGATACGCAGTATTTT

j_gene: TRBJ2-5
abundance: .
v_gene: TRBV5-1
d_gene: .
CDR3aa: CASSQVSGAQETQYF
CDR3nt: TGCGCCAGCAGCCAGGTCTCAGGGGCACAAGAGACCCAGTACTTC

j_gene: TRBJ1-1
abundance: .
v_gene: TRBV2
d_gene: TRBD1
CDR3aa: CASSPTRGDTEAFF
CDR3nt: TGTGCCAGCAGTCCTACCAGGGGGGACACTGAAGCTTTCTTT

j_gene: TRBJ2-3
abundance: once
v_gene: TRBV7-9
d_gene: .
CDR3aa: CASSLIEGVADTQYF
CDR3nt: TGTGCCAGCAGCTTGATCGAGGGAGTGGCAGATACGCAGTATTTT

j_gene: TRBJ2-7
abundance: .
v_gene: TRBV4-2
d_gene: .
CDR3aa: CASSQDPVVYEQYF
CDR3nt: TGTGCCAGCAGCCAAGATCCGGTTGTCTACGAGCAGTACTTC

j_gene: TRBJ1-1
abundance: once
v_gene: TRBV6-5
d_gene: .
CDR3aa: CASSSDRWVSTEAFF
CDR3nt: TGTGCCAGCAGTAGCGACAGGTGGGTGAGCACTGAAGCTTTCTTT

j_gene: TRBJ1-1
abundance: .
v_gene: TRBV6-6
d_gene: TRBD1
CDR3aa: CASRPGGLGNTEAFF
CDR3nt: TGTGCCAGCAGACCAGGGGGCCTCGGGAACACTGAAGCTTTCTTT

j_gene: TRBJ1-2
abundance: .
v_gene: TRBV19
d_gene: .
CDR3aa: CASSPRTGNGYTF
CDR3nt: TGTGCCAGTAGTCCTCGAACAGGGAACGGCTACACCTTC

j_gene: TRBJ1-6
abundance: .
v_gene: TRBV5-1
d_gene: .
CDR3aa: CASSGAETPLHF
CDR3nt: TGCGCCAGCAGCGGGGCCGAGACACCCCTCCACTTT

j_gene: TRBJ1-5
abundance: few
v_gene: TRBV9
d_gene: TRBD1
CDR3aa: CASSGTGGGQPQHF
CDR3nt: TGTGCCAGCAGCGGGACAGGGGGTGGTCAGCCCCAGCATTTT

j_gene: TRBJ1-1
abundance: .
v_gene: TRBV11-2
d_gene: .
CDR3aa: CASSLTSDTEAFF
CDR3nt: TGTGCCAGCAGCTTAACAAGCGACACTGAAGCTTTCTTT